The sample holds a few counts of the clone carrying this TCR beta chain. Its antigen is unidentified. This sample was included in a study of CD8+ T cells in alopecia areata. Study-level background: It was oral tofacitinib, at 5 to 10 mg twice daily, that treated patients received.

General study findings and limits: It was less clear whether patients shared TCRs than it was in mice, possibly because of HLA.

The CDR3 runs 11 residues. CDR1 and CDR2 (germline): SNHLY, FYNNEI. V dropped 4 bases and J dropped 8 bases, with 5 bases sitting between them. RNA, once extracted, was reverse transcribed into cDNA for use as the sequencing template. Generated by immunoSEQ multiplex PCR, the TCRdb table keeps only in-frame clones and is missing some. Among 170,000 or so clones, 63% were seen once, and the ten largest hold more than 1.5%. The sequenced sample was CD4+ T cells sorted from blood, obtained at week 0. This sequence joins TRBV2 and TRBJ2-2, with D hard to call. The receptor was isolated from a human donor with alopecia areata. Here the CDR3 reads CASSVGGELFF. The CDR3 DNA follows: TGTGCCAGCAGTGTGGGGGGGGAGCTGTTTTTT.